These 2 T cell receptor beta chains originate from one sample sequenced in a study of T cells in Graves' hyperthyroidism and ophthalmopathy. RNA transcripts were the template for amplifying TCR beta CDR3 regions. HTBI primers drove first-round RT-PCR of the TCR CDR3. Via MiXCR, TCRdb re-called the multiplex PCR reads, giving one row per CDR3 protein. This sample yields some 760,000 distinct CDR3 sequences, of which around 15% are seen a single time; about 10% belongs to the top ten. The sequenced material came from blood. The source is a woman in her late teens or twenties with Graves' hyperthyroidism.

This clonotype was seen at least ten times. This rearrangement joins TRBV20-1 to TRBJ2-1; D unresolved. The germline V and J ends were trimmed by 2 bases and 4 bases, with 12 bases remaining between them. CDR1 is DFQATT, CDR2 SNEGSKA, per germline (reference sequence). This CDR3 is built from 14 residues. The CDR3 region has the DNA TGCAGTGCTAGACCTGACCCCGGTTACAATGAGCAGTTCTTC. Amino acid sequence: CSARPDPGYNEQFF.

This clonotype was found a few times. This rearrangement joins TRBV30 to TRBJ1-2, with 7 bases matching TRBD1. CDR1 GTSNPN and CDR2 SVGIG come from the germline V gene (reference sequence). The J segment lost 3 bases and the V segment lost 5 bases, leaving 9 bases of the junction unmatched. The CDR3 spans 14 residues. This CDR3 is CAWVRDSRYYGYTF. CDR3 DNA sequence: TGTGCCTGGGTCCGGGACAGTCGTTACTATGGCTACACCTTC. Full variable domain (remainder filled in from reference TRBV30 and TRBJ1-2): SQTIHQWPATLVQPVGSPLSLECTVEGTSNPNLYWYRQAAGRGLQLLFYSVGIGQISSEVPQNLSASRPQDRQFILSSKKLLLSDSGFYLCAWVRDSRYYGYTFGSGTRLTVV.